These 29 T cell receptor beta chains share one sample of origin, sequenced in a study of shared clonotypes between healthy human individuals. Assay used: immunoSEQ multiplex PCR; TCRdb lists only in-frame clones, some missing. The sample carries about 1.5 million clones, about 98% recorded once. Sequencing was done on a sample of naive CD4+ T cells sorted from blood. Stated subset: CD45RA+ positively selected. Receptors originate from a man aged 30-40 years in good health.

The CDR3 region is CASSPTPREQFF. The CDR3, as DNA: TGTGCCAGCAGCCCGACCCCCCGGGAGCAGTTCTTC. This sequence joins TRBV7-2 and TRBJ2-1; no clear D gene. V was cut by 5 bases and J by 10 bases, with 12 bases left in between. This CDR3 is built from 12 residues. Germline V lookup: CDR1 SGHTA, CDR2 FQGNSA.

The chain couples TRBV28 to TRBJ1-1, with D unresolved. Trimming pared 0 bases from V and 7 bases from J, leaving 6 bases between. The CDR3 length is 12 residues. Germline CDR1 MDHEN, CDR2 SYDVKM. The DNA for the CDR3 is TGTGCCAGCAGTTTATGGGAGGGTGAAGCTTTCTTT. Protein: CASSLWEGEAFF.

The chain couples TRBV10-2 to TRBJ2-6; D might be TRBD1 (5 bases). Trimming cost V 6 bases and J 0 bases, with 12 bases left between them. Germline V gene lookup returns CDR1 WSHSY and CDR2 SAAADI. The CDR3 runs to 16 residues. The chain's CDR3 is CASRNTGSSGANVLTF. In DNA form, the CDR3 reads TGCGCCAGCAGGAATACAGGATCCTCTGGGGCCAACGTCCTGACTTTC.

The CDR3 is CASSSSAGVSEQFF. The CDR3 DNA is TGTGCCAGCAGCTCCTCGGCAGGGGTTAGTGAGCAGTTCTTC. This chain uses TRBV5-5 with TRBJ2-1, with a weak D call TRBD1 (6 bases). V was trimmed by 3 bases and J by 9 bases, leaving 16 bases between them. The CDR3 is 14 residues long. CDR1 SGHKS and CDR2 YYEKEE come from the germline V gene (reference sequence).

V gene TRBV10-2 combines with J gene TRBJ2-1; no reliable D call. Per germline, CDR1 WSHSY and CDR2 SAAADI. This CDR3 is built from 13 residues. With 6 bases removed from V and 3 bases from J, the gap between germline ends came to 9 bases. DNA for the CDR3: TGCGCCAGCAGCCCCTTTGACTACAATGAGCAGTTCTTC. Amino acid sequence: CASSPFDYNEQFF.

The J gene is TRBJ2-7, the V gene TRBV5-4; a possible D gene is TRBD1 (6 bases). Germline CDR1 and CDR2: SGHNT and YYREEE (reference sequence). The CDR3 length is 14 residues. Trimming cost V 3 bases and J 0 bases, with 10 bases left between them. The DNA for the CDR3 is TGTGCCAGCAGCTATCAGGGGAGCTCCTACGAGCAGTACTTC. Translating gives CASSYQGSSYEQYF.

In its sample, this clone was seen once. V is TRBV27 and J is TRBJ1-4; a possible D gene is TRBD1 (6 bases). This CDR3 has 14 residues. Germline CDR1 MNHEY, CDR2 SMNVEV (reference sequence). The ends were cut back, 6 bases at V and 8 bases at J, with 16 bases in the middle. The CDR3 DNA is TGTGCCAGCAGGTCGTTAAGGGGGATAGAAAAACTGTTTTTT. This sequence encodes CASRSLRGIEKLFF.

V and J are TRBV6-4 and TRBJ2-7; 8 bases align to TRBD2. The J segment lost 2 bases and the V segment lost 5 bases, leaving 8 bases of the junction unmatched. CDR1 and CDR2 from the germline V gene are MRHNA and SNTAGT. The CDR3 covers 15 residues. This CDR3 is CASSLEAGVTYEQYF. The CDR3 DNA reads TGTGCCAGCAGTTTAGAAGCGGGAGTTACCTACGAGCAGTACTTC.

J is TRBJ1-1 and V is TRBV19; D not certain. Looked up from germline, CDR1 is LNHDA and CDR2 is SQIVND (reference sequence). The CDR3 contains 11 residues. Deletions cut 8 bases from V and 5 bases from J, with 9 bases between. The DNA for the CDR3 is TGTGCCAGTGGCTTCGGGACTGAAGCTTTCTTT. As protein: CASGFGTEAFF.

This chain joins TRBV30 and TRBJ2-7; the D is unclear. The CDR3 is 15 amino acids. Deletions cut 1 base from V and 2 bases from J, with 15 bases between. Germline V gene sequence: CDR1 GTSNPN, CDR2 SVGIG (reference sequence). DNA for the CDR3: TGTGCCTGGAGTGGAGGCAGCATATACGCCTACGAGCAGTACTTC. It is translated as CAWSGGSIYAYEQYF. Complete variable domain (other parts from reference TRBV30 and TRBJ2-7): SQTIHQWPATLVQPVGSPLSLECTVEGTSNPNLYWYRQAAGRGLQLLFYSVGIGQISSEVPQNLSASRPQDRQFILSSKKLLLSDSGFYLCAWSGGSIYAYEQYFGPGTRLTVT.

This rearrangement joins TRBV4-1 to TRBJ2-3, with TRBD1 identical over 10 bases. Germline CDR1 MGHRA, CDR2 YSYEKL. The V segment lost 1 base and the J segment 4 bases; nucleotides outside the gene matches: 2. CDR3 length: 15 residues. The CDR3 DNA reads as TGCGCCAGCAGCCAAGTAGGGACAGGGGCAGATACGCAGTATTTT. Its protein is CASSQVGTGADTQYF.

V and J are TRBV7-9 and TRBJ2-2, with no clear D. The CDR3 extends over 14 amino acids. Trimming took 4 bases from V and 5 from J, leaving 11 bases between them. The germline CDR1 and CDR2 sequences are SEHNR and FQNEAQ (reference sequence). In nucleotides, the CDR3 is TGTGCCAGCAGCTCACCGACGGATACCGGGGAGCTGTTTTTT. This gives the protein CASSSPTDTGELFF.

The chain carries TRBV5-1 and TRBJ2-5; either TRBD1 or TRBD2 may supply D (5 bases each). Trimming took off 2 bases at V and 5 bases at J, with 16 bases between the two ends. The CDR3 loop spans 15 amino acids. Germline V gene sequence: CDR1 SGHRS, CDR2 YFSETQ. For the CDR3, the DNA is TGCGCCAGCAGCTTCATCGTAGGAGAGGGGGAGACCCAGTACTTC. Translation: CASSFIVGEGETQYF.

This chain uses TRBV9 with TRBJ2-5; D is possibly TRBD2 (5 bases). Germline V lookup: CDR1 SGDLS, CDR2 YYNGEE. V was pared by 0 bases and J by 7 bases, with 16 bases between. The CDR3 is 15 amino acids. The CDR3 DNA reads as TGTGCCAGCAGCGTAGGTGGCCAGCTTGAGGGGACCCAGTACTTC. It codes for CASSVGGQLEGTQYF.

The chain combines TRBV4-3 with TRBJ2-1; 8 nucleotides agree with TRBD2. This CDR3 is 18 amino acids long. Germline V gives CDR1 LGHNA, CDR2 YSLEER. The ends lost 0 bases at V and 6 bases at J; junction bases unmatched: 13. This CDR3 is CASSQDLVWTSSGNEQFF. CDR3 DNA: TGCGCCAGCAGCCAAGATCTGGTTTGGACTAGCAGCGGCAATGAGCAGTTCTTC.

V gene TRBV11-3 combines with J gene TRBJ2-1; 7 nucleotides line up with TRBD2. Germline CDR1 and CDR2: SGHNT and YENEEA. J gave up 0 bases and V 5 bases, and 16 bases lay outside the gene matches. The CDR3 contains 19 residues. CDR3 nucleotides: TGTGCCAGCAGCATCAGTACCAAGCGGGACCGTAGCTCCTACAATGAGCAGTTCTTC. Protein: CASSISTKRDRSSYNEQFF.

The chain links TRBV18 to TRBJ1-1, with TRBD1 matching 7 bases. Germline V gene data show CDR1 as KGHSH and CDR2 as LQKENI. The CDR3 runs 15 residues. J gave up 2 bases and V 1 base, and 4 bases lay outside the gene matches. CDR3 in amino acids: CASSPQGQINTEAFF. CDR3 sequence (DNA): TGTGCCAGCTCACCACAGGGACAGATTAACACTGAAGCTTTCTTT.

The rearrangement links TRBV9 to TRBJ1-4; TRBD1 matches at 11 bases. Germline V gene lookup returns CDR1 SGDLS and CDR2 YYNGEE. With V trimmed by 3 bases and J by 8 bases, 6 bases remained unmatched. This CDR3 has 15 residues. The CDR3 coding sequence is TGTGCCAGCAGCGGCGGACAGGGGGCGAGGGAAAAACTGTTTTTT. It translates to CASSGGQGAREKLFF.

A word on this clone: The identical CDR3 is also encoded by other nucleotide sequences in the sample. V usage is TRBV30 and J usage is TRBJ2-1, with no clear D. V gave up 3 bases and J gave up 7 bases, with 7 bases separating them. The germline CDR1 and CDR2 sequences are GTSNPN and SVGIG (reference sequence). The CDR3 loop spans 11 amino acids. CDR3 nucleotide sequence: TGTGCCTGGAGCGTACTTAATGAGCAGTTCTTC. Its translation: CAWSVLNEQFF.

The J gene is TRBJ1-1, the V gene TRBV29-1, with a tentative D call TRBD1 (5 bases). V was clipped by 7 bases and J by 7 bases, with 10 bases between them. The CDR3 contains 10 residues. Germline V gives CDR1 SQVTM, CDR2 ANQGSEA. For the CDR3, the DNA is TGCAGCGCTAGAACAGGTGAAGCTTTCTTT. Protein product: CSARTGEAFF.

As regards this clone: This same CDR3 is encoded by further DNA sequences in the sample. The chain carries TRBV5-1 and TRBJ2-3, with D unresolved. Germline CDR1 SGHRS, CDR2 YFSETQ. The CDR3 is 14 residues long. V lost 0 bases and J lost 4, with 9 bases in between. DNA of the CDR3: TGCGCCAGCAGCTTGGATCCGGGTGCAGATACGCAGTATTTT. Protein product: CASSLDPGADTQYF. Complete variable domain (other parts from reference TRBV5-1 and TRBJ2-3): KAGVTQTPRYLIKTRGQQVTLSCSPISGHRSVSWYQQTPGQGLQFLFEYFSETQRNKGNFPGRFSGRQFSNSRSEMNVSTLELGDSALYLCASSLDPGADTQYFGPGTRLTVL.

The CDR3 DNA follows: TGTGCCACCAGCCCGGGGGATAACACCGGGGAGCTGTTTTTT. It yields the protein CATSPGDNTGELFF. This chain joins TRBV15 and TRBJ2-2, with D possibly TRBD2 on 6 matching bases. Per the germline V gene, CDR1 is LNHNV and CDR2 is YYDKDF (reference sequence). There are 14 residues in the CDR3. The V gene lost 5 bases and the J gene lost 2 bases, with 9 bases spanning the gap.

This chain uses TRBV19 with TRBJ2-2; D possibly corresponds to TRBD1 (5 bases). CDR1 and CDR2 (germline): LNHDA, SQIVND (reference sequence). V lost 6 bases and J lost 8, with 13 bases in between. The CDR3 runs 13 residues. As DNA, the CDR3 is TGTGCCAGTAGCTCCCAGGGTAGAGGGGAGCTGTTTTTT. This encodes CASSSQGRGELFF.

This clone was recorded once. V usage is TRBV6-6 and J usage is TRBJ2-1; D remains ambiguous. This CDR3 region has 13 residues. Trimming left V 6 bases short and J 6 bases short, with 12 bases between. Germline CDR1 and CDR2: MNHNY and SVGAGI (reference sequence). CDR3 loop: CASSPTSGNEQFF. The CDR3 DNA is TGTGCCAGCAGCCCAACCTCTGGCAATGAGCAGTTCTTC.

The CDR3 DNA reads TGTGCCAGCAGCTTAGGTAGCGGCCAAGGGGAGACCCAGTACTTC. This gives the protein CASSLGSGQGETQYF. This chain links TRBV7-3 with TRBJ2-5, with a tentative D call TRBD2 (6 bases). Germline lookup yields CDR1 SGHTA and CDR2 FQGTGA. This CDR3 spans 15 amino acids. Trimming removed 2 bases at V and 5 bases at J, with 15 bases between. The full variable domain, in which reference TRBV7-3 and TRBJ2-5 provide the parts outside the CDR3, is GAGVSQTPSNKVTEKGKYVELRCDPISGHTALYWYRQSLGQGPEFLIYFQGTGAADDSGLPNDRFFAVRPEGSVSTLKIQRTERGDSAVYLCASSLGSGQGETQYFGPGTRLLVL.

This clone was recorded only once. The V call is TRBV6-6, the J call TRBJ1-5; 8 bases align to TRBD1. The CDR3 is 14 residues long. Losses at the gene ends were 6 bases for V and 5 bases for J; bases not matched to a gene: 6. CDR1 is MNHNY, CDR2 SVGAGI, per germline (reference sequence). CDR3 sequence: CASSPGDRHQPQHF. In DNA, the CDR3 is TGTGCCAGCAGCCCCGGGGACAGGCATCAGCCCCAGCATTTT.

The gene calls are TRBV7-8 and TRBJ2-2; no clear D. V lost 1 base, J lost 6 bases, and 3 bases lay in between. The length of the CDR3 is 12 residues. Germline assignment: CDR1 SGHVS and CDR2 FQNEAQ. The CDR3 bases are TGTGCCAGCAGCTTAGAGGCCGGGGAGCTGTTTTTT. Its protein product is CASSLEAGELFF.

The chain links TRBV28 to TRBJ2-5; TRBD2 matches at 14 bases. V shed 1 base, J shed 6 bases, and the junction held 7 bases outside the gene matches. The CDR3 contains 17 residues. The germline V gene encodes CDR1 MDHEN and CDR2 SYDVKM. Written as DNA, the CDR3 is TGTGCCAGCAGTTTATACCGGACTAGCGGGAGGTTGAAGACCCAGTACTTC. Amino acids: CASSLYRTSGRLKTQYF.

The V call is TRBV9, the J call TRBJ2-7; the match to TRBD1 covers 7 bases. This CDR3 has 15 amino acids. With 4 bases clipped from V and 6 bases from J, the junction kept 13 bases outside the gene matches. Germline CDR1 SGDLS, CDR2 YYNGEE. CDR3 residues: CASSKTGTESGEQYF. CDR3 coding DNA: TGTGCCAGCAGCAAAACCGGGACAGAGTCCGGCGAGCAGTACTTC.